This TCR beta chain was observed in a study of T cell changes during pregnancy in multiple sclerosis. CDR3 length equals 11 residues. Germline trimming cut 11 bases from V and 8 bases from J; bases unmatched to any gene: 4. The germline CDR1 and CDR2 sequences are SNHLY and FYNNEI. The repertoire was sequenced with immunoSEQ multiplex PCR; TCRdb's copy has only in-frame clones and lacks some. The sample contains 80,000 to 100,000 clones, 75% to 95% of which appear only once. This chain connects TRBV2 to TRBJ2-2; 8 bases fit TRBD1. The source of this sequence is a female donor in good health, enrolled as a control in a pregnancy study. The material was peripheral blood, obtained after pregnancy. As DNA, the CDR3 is TGTGCCTCTGGACAGGGTGGGGAGCTGTTTTTT. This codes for CASGQGGELFF.